This T cell receptor beta chain is from a study of beta chain features in type 1 diabetes. For the study at large: All samples together contributed approximately 100 million sorted cells for examination.

Whole-study findings and limits: Compared with healthy donors, patients appeared to share more similar naive, central memory and regulatory TCRB repertoires.

Reverse transcription of all isolated RNA meant that expressed TCRB transcripts were sequenced. Assay used: immunoSEQ multiplex PCR; TCRdb lists only in-frame clones, some missing. The table includes nearly 350,000 clones, around 7.6% detected once. Donors contributed one heparinised blood draw apiece, averaging about 116 mL. This clone was observed many times. The antigen is undetermined. Germline V gene sequence: CDR1 PRHDT, CDR2 FYEKMQ (reference sequence). V was shortened by 2 bases and J by 5 bases, with 4 bases between the two germline ends. The CDR3 extends over 12 amino acids. The specimen sequenced was central memory CD4+ T cells from blood. The sequence derives from a young woman in good health. V usage is TRBV13 and J usage is TRBJ2-1; D gene uncertain. The CDR3 DNA reads as TGTGCCAGCAGCTTATTTAACAATGAGCAGTTCTTC. Amino acids: CASSLFNNEQFF.